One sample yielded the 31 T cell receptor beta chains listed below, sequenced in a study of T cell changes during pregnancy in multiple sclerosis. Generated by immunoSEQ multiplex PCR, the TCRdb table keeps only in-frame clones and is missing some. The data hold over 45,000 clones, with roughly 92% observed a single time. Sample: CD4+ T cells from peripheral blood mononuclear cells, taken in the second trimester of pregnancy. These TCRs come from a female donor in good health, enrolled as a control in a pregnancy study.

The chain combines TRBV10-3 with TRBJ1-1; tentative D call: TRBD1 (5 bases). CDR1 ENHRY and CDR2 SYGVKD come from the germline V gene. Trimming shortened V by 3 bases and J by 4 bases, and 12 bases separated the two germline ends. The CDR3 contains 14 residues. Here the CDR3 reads CAISDNQGFTEAFF. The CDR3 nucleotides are TGTGCCATCAGTGATAATCAGGGCTTCACTGAAGCTTTCTTT.

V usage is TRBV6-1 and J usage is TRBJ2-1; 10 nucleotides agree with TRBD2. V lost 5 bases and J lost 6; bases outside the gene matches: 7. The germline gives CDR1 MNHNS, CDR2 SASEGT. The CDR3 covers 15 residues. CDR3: CASSSLAGGPNEQFF. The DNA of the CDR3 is TGTGCCAGCAGTTCCTTAGCGGGAGGTCCCAATGAGCAGTTCTTC.

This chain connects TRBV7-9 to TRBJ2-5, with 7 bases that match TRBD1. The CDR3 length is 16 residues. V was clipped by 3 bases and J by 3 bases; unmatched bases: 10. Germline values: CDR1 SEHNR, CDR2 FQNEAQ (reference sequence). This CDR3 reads CASSFDRDSFEETQYF. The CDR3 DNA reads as TGTGCCAGCAGCTTCGACAGGGATAGTTTCGAAGAGACCCAGTACTTC.

Here the CDR3 reads CASSLVSGLAGDTQYF. CDR3 coding DNA: TGTGCCAGCAGCTTAGTGTCCGGGCTAGCGGGAGATACGCAGTATTTT. The chain recombines TRBV11-2 with TRBJ2-3; TRBD2 matches at 8 bases. This CDR3 region has 16 residues. V gave up 1 base and J gave up 5 bases; unmatched junction bases: 8. The germline gives CDR1 SGHAT, CDR2 FQNNGV.

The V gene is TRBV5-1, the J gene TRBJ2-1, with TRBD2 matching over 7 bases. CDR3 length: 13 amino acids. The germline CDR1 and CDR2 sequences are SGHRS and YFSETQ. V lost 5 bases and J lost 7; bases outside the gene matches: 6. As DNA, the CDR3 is TGCGCCAGCAGTAACAGCGGGGAGAATGAGCAGTTCTTC. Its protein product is CASSNSGENEQFF.

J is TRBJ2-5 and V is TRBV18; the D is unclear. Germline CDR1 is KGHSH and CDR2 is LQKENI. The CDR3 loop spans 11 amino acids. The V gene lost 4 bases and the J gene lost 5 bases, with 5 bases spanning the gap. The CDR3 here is CASSLEETQYF. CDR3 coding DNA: TGTGCCAGCTCACTAGAGGAGACCCAGTACTTC.

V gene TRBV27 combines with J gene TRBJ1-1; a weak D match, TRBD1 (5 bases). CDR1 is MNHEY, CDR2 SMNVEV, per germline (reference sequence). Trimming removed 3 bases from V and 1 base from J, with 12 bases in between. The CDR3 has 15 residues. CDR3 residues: CASSFRGSTNTEAFF. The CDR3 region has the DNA TGTGCCAGCAGTTTTAGGGGCAGTACGAACACTGAAGCTTTCTTT.

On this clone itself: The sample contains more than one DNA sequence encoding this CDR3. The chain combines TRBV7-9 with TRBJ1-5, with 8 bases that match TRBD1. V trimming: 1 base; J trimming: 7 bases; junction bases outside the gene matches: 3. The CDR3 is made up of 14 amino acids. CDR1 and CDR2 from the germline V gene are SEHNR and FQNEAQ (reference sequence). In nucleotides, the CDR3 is TGTGCCAGCAGCTTAGGGACAGGGAACCAGCCCCAGCATTTT. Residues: CASSLGTGNQPQHF. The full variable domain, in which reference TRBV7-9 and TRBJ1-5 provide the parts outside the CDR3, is DTGVSQNPRHKITKRGQNVTFRCDPISEHNRLYWYRQTLGQGPEFLTYFQNEAQLEKSRLLSDRFSAERPKGSFSTLEIQRTEQGDSAMYLCASSLGTGNQPQHFGDGTRLSIL.

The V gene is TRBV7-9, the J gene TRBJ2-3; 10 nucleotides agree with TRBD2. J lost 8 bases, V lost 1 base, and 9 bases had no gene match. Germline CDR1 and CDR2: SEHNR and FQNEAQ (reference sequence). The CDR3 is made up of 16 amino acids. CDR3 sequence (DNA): TGTGCCAGCAGCTTAGGGAGGGGGACTAGCGCGAGTACGCAGTATTTT. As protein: CASSLGRGTSASTQYF.

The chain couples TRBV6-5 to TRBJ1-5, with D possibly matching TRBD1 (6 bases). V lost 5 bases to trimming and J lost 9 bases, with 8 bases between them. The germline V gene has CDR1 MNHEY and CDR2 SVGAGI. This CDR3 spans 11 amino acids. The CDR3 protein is CASSEGGPQHF. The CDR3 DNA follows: TGTGCCAGCAGTGAAGGGGGGCCCCAGCATTTT.

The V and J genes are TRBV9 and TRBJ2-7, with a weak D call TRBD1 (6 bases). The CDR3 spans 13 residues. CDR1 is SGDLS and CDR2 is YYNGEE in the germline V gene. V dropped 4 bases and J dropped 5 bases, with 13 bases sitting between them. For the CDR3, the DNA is TGTGCCAGCAGCCCTCAGGGGTTCGACGAGCAGTACTTC. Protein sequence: CASSPQGFDEQYF.

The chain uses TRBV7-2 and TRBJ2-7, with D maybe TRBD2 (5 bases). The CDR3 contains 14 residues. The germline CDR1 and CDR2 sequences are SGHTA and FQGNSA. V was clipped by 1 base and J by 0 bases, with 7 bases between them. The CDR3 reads CASSLVGSSYEQYF. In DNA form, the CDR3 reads TGTGCCAGCAGCTTAGTGGGGAGCTCCTACGAGCAGTACTTC.

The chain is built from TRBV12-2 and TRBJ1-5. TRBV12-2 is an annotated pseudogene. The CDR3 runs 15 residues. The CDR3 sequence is CASRLGRGRNQPQHF. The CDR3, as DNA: TGTGCAAGTCGCTTGGGGCGGGGCCGCAATCAGCCCCAGCATTTT.

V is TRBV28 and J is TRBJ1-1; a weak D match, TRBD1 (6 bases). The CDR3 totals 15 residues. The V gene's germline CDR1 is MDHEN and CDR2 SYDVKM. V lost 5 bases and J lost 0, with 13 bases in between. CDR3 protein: CASSARTAVNTEAFF. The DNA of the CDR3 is TGTGCCAGCAGTGCGCGGACAGCTGTGAACACTGAAGCTTTCTTT.

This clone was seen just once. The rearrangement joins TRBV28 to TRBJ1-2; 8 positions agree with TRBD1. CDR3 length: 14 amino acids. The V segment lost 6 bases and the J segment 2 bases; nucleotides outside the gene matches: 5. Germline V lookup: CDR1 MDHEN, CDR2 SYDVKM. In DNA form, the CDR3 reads TGTGCCAGCAGCTCCACAGGGGGGAACTATGGCTACACCTTC. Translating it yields CASSSTGGNYGYTF.

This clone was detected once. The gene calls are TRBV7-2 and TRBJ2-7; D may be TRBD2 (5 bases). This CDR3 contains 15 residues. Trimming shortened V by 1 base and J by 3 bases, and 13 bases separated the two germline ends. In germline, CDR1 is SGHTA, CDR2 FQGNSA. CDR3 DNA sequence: TGTGCCAGCAGCTTAGAAGGACTTATCGGCTACGAGCAGTACTTC. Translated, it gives CASSLEGLIGYEQYF. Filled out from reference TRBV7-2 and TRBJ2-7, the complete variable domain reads GAGVSQSPSNKVTEKGKDVELRCDPISGHTALYWYRQSLGQGLEFLIYFQGNSAPDKSGLPSDRFSAERTGGSVSTLTIQRTQQEDSAVYLCASSLEGLIGYEQYFGPGTRLTVT.

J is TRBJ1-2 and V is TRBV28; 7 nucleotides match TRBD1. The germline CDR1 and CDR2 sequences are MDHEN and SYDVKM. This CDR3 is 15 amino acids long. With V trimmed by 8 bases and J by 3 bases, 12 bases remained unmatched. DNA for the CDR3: TGTGCCAGCCTTCCCCGGGGGCAGGGGGACTATGGCTACACCTTC. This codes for CASLPRGQGDYGYTF.

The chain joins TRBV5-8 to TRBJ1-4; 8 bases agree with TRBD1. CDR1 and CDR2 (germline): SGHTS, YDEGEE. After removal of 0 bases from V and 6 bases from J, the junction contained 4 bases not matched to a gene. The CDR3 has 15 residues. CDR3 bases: TGTGCCAGCAGCTTGGCGGGACAGGCAGATGAAAAACTGTTTTTT. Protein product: CASSLAGQADEKLFF.

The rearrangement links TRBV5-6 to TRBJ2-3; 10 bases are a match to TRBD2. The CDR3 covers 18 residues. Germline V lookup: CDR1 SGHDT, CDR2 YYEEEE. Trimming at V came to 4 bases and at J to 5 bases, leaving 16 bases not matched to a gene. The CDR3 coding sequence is TGTGCCAGCAGCCCCCAGGCTAGCGGGAGTTCTGGAGAAGATACGCAGTATTTT. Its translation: CASSPQASGSSGEDTQYF.

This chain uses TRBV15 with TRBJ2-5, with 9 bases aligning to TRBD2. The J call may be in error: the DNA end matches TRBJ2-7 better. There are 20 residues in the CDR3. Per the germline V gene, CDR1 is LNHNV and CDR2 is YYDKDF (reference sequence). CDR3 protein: CATSRDRLRAAGGIGYEQYF. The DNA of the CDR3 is TGTGCCACCAGCAGAGATCGTTTAAGGGCAGCGGGAGGAATTGGCTACGAGCAGTACTTC.

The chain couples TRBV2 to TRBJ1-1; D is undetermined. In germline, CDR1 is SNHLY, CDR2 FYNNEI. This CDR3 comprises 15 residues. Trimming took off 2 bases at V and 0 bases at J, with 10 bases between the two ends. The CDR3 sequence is CASSERGLLNTEAFF. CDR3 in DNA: TGTGCCAGCAGTGAAAGAGGACTCTTGAACACTGAAGCTTTCTTT.

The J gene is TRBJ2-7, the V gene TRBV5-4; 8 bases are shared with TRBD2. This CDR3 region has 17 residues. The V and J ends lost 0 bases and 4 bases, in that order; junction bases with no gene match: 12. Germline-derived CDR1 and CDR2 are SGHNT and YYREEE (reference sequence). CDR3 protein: CASSLVSGGPLGYEQYF. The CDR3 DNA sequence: TGTGCCAGCAGCTTGGTGAGCGGGGGCCCTTTGGGGTACGAGCAGTACTTC.

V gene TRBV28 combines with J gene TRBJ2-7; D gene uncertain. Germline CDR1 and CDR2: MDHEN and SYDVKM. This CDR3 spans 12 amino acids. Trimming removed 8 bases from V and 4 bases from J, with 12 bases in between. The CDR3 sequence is CASSAEMYEQYF. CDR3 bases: TGTGCCAGCTCGGCGGAGATGTACGAGCAGTACTTC.

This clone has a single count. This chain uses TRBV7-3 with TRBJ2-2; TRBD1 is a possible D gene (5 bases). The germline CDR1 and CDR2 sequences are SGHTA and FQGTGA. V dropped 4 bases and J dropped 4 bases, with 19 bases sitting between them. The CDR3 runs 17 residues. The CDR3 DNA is TGTGCCAGCAGCTCACAGGTGCAAAGGGCCGTCACCGGGGAGCTGTTTTTT. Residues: CASSSQVQRAVTGELFF.

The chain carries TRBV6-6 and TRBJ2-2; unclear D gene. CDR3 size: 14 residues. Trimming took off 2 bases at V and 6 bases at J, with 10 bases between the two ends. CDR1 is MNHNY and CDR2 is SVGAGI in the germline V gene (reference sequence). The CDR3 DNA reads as TGTGCCAGCAGTTACAATCAGTTCTCCGGGGAGCTGTTTTTT. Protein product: CASSYNQFSGELFF.

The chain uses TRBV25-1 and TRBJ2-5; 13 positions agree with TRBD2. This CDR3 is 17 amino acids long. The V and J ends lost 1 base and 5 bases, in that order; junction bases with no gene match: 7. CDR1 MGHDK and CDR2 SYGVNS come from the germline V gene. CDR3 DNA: TGTGCCAGCAGTGAATTTGGGGGACTAGCGGGATTCGAGACCCAGTACTTC. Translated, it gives CASSEFGGLAGFETQYF.

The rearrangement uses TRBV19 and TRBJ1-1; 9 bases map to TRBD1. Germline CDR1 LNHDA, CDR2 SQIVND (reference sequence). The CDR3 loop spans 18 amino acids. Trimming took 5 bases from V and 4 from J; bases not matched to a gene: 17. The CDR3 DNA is TGTGCCAGTAGTCCTCACTCCCGGACAGGGGTTTATGTCACTGAAGCTTTCTTT. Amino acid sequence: CASSPHSRTGVYVTEAFF. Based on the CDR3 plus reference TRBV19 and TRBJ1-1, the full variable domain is DGGITQSPKYLFRKEGQNVTLSCEQNLNHDAMYWYRQDPGQGLRLIYYSQIVNDFQKGDIAEGYSVSREKKESFPLTVTSAQKNPTAFYLCASSPHSRTGVYVTEAFFGQGTRLTVV.

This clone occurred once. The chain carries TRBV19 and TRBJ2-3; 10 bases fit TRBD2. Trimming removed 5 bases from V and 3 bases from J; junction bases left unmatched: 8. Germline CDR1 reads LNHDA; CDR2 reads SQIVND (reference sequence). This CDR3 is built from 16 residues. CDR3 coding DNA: TGTGCCAGTAGTGGGCTAGCGGGGGCCGAGACAGATACGCAGTATTTT. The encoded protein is CASSGLAGAETDTQYF.

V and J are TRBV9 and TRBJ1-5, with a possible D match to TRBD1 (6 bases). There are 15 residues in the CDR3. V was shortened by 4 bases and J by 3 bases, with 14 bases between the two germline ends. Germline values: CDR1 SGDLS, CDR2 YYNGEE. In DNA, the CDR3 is TGTGCCAGCAGCTATTCCGGGACATCCAATCAGCCCCAGCATTTT. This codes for CASSYSGTSNQPQHF.

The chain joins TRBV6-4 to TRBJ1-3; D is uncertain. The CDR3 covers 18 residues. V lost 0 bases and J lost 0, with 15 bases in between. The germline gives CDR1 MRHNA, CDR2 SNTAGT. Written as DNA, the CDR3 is TGTGCCAGCAGTGACTCGAGGGCGGGGAACCACTCTGGAAACACCATATATTTT. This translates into CASSDSRAGNHSGNTIYF.

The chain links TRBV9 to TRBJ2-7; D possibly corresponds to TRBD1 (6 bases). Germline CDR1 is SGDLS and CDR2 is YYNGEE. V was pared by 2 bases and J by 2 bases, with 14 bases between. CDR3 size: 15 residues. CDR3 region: CASSVGAQGTYEQYF. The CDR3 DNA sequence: TGTGCCAGCAGCGTGGGCGCACAGGGTACCTACGAGCAGTACTTC.